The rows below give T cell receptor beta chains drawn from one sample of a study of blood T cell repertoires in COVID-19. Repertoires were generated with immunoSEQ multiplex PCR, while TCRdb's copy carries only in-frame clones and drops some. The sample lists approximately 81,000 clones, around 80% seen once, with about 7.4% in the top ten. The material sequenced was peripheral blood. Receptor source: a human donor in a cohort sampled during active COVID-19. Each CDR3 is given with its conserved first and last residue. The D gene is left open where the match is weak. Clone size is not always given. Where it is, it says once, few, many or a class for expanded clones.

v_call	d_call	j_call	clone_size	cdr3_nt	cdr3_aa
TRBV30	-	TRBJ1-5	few	TGTGCCTGGAGTGCCCAGGGCAATCAGCCCCAGCATTTT	CAWSAQGNQPQHF
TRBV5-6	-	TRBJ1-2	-	TGTGCCAGCAGCGTGGGGAGCGAGCTCCCCTATGGCTACACCTTC	CASSVGSELPYGYTF
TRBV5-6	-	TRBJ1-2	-	TGTGCCAGCAGCCCACAGGGTTTTAACTATGGCTACACCTTC	CASSPQGFNYGYTF
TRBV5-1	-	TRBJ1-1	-	TGCGCCAGCAGCTTGGCCAGACGGTCGGGGTTGGTCACTGAAGCTTTCTTT	CASSLARRSGLVTEAFF
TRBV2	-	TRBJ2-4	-	TGTGCCAGCAGCGGACAGCTTAAAAACATTCAGTACTTC	CASSGQLKNIQYF
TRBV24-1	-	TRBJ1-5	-	TGTGCCACCAGTGATTCAGGTCAGCCCCAGCATTTT	CATSDSGQPQHF
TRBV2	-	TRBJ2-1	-	TGTGCCAGCAGTTCCAGGACTGGATACAATGAGCAGTTCTTC	CASSSRTGYNEQFF
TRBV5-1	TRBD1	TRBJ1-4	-	TGCGCCAGCAGCTTGGACAGGGGGCGAGGTGCAACTAATGAAAAACTGTTTTTT	CASSLDRGRGATNEKLFF
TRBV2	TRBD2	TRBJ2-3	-	TGTGCCAGCAGTGAATGGGCTAGCGGAAGCACAGATACGCAGTATTTT	CASSEWASGSTDTQYF
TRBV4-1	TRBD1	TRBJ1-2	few	TGCGCCAGCAGCCTCACTTGGCAGGGGGCGTATGGCTACACCTTC	CASSLTWQGAYGYTF
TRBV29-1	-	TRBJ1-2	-	TGCAGCGCCATGACACTGGATGGCTACACCTTC	CSAMTLDGYTF
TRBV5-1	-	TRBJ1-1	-	TGCGCCAGCAGCTCGTTGTCCGGGGGGAGGAACACTGAAGCTTTCTTT	CASSSLSGGRNTEAFF
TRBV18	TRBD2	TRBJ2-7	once	TGTGCCAGCTCACCCACCGGGACTAGCGACGAGCAGTACTTC	CASSPTGTSDEQYF
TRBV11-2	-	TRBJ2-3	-	TGTGCCAGCACCCAAGGGGCCAGGGGAGATACGCAGTATTTT	CASTQGARGDTQYF
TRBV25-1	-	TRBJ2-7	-	TGTGCCAGCAGTGAATTAGGGGCAGGGGCGAAGCAGTACTTC	CASSELGAGAKQYF
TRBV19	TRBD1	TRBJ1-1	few	TGTGCCAGTAGTATGGGGACAGGGTCGGACACTGAAGCTTTCTTT	CASSMGTGSDTEAFF
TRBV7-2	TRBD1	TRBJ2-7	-	TGTGCCAGCAGCTTAGCTTGGGACAGGAATGAGCAGTACTTC	CASSLAWDRNEQYF
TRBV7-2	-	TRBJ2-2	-	TGTGCCAGCAGCCCGCAGTGGAGTACCGGGGAGCTGTTTTTT	CASSPQWSTGELFF
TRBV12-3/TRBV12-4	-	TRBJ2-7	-	TGTGCCAGCAACCTGGGGAGCTCCTACGAGCAGTACTTC	CASNLGSSYEQYF
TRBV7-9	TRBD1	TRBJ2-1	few	TGTGCCAGCAGCCCGCTAGGCAGGGACAGGGGGCGGAATGAGCAGTTCTTC	CASSPLGRDRGRNEQFF
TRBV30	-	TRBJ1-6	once	TGTGCCTGGAGTGTACTGGGCAGGGGCAGCTCACCCCTCCACTTT	CAWSVLGRGSSPLHF
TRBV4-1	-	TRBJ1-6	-	TGCGCCAGCAGCCAAGCGGACAGCGATAATTCACCCCTCCACTTT	CASSQADSDNSPLHF
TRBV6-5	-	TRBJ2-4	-	TGTGCCAGCACATTCGGGAGACCAGGCAAAAACATTCAGTACTTC	CASTFGRPGKNIQYF
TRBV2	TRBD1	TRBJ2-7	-	TGTGCCAGCAGGGAGACGGGACAGGGCTACGAGCAGTACTTC	CASRETGQGYEQYF
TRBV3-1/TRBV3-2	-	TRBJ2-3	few	TGTGCCAGCAGCCCTCCCAAGGGACTTACTCTCAACACAGATACGCAGTATTTT	CASSPPKGLTLNTDTQYF
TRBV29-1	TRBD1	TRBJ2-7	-	TGCAGCGTTCGCGACAGGGACGAGCAGTACTTC	CSVRDRDEQYF
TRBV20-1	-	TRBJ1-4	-	TGCAGTGCTAGTAGGGGATCAACTAATGAAAAACTGTTTTTT	CSASRGSTNEKLFF
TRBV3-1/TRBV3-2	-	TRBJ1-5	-	TGTGCCAGCAGCCCGGGAACAGGCAATCAGCCCCAGCATTTT	CASSPGTGNQPQHF
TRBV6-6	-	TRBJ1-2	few	TGTGCCAGCAGTACCGGCTATGGCTACACCTTC	CASSTGYGYTF
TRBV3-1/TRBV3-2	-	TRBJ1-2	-	TGTGCCAGCAGACCTGGGTACGCACAGATTAACTATGGCTACACCTTC	CASRPGYAQINYGYTF
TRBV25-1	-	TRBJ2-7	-	TGTGCCAGCGCGGATACTCTTAAGCAGTACTTC	CASADTLKQYF
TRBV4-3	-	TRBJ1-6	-	TGCGCCAGCAGCCAAGGGAGTAATTCACCCCTCCACTTT	CASSQGSNSPLHF
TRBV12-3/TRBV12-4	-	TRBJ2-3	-	TGTGCCAGCAGTCCCGGAAGGGGCACGCAGTATTTT	CASSPGRGTQYF
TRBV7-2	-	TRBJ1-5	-	TGTGCCAGCAGGGGAGGCGGGACGGTTAGCAATCAGCCCCAGCATTTT	CASRGGGTVSNQPQHF
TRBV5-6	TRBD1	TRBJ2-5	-	TGTGCCAGCAGCTCAATAGGGGGCAGGAGGGAGACCCAGTACTTC	CASSSIGGRRETQYF
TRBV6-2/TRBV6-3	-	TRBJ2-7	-	TGTGCCAGCAGTAGTACAGGGTTCTACGAGCAGTACTTC	CASSSTGFYEQYF
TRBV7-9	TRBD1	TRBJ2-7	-	TGTGCCAGCAGCCCCACTCCGGGGACAGAAGGATCCTACGAGCAGTACTTC	CASSPTPGTEGSYEQYF
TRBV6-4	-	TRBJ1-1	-	TGTGCCAGCAGAGCACAGGGCTACACTGAAGCTTTCTTT	CASRAQGYTEAFF
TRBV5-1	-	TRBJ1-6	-	TGCGCCAGCAGCCCGGCGGGGTCCTATAATTCACCCCTCCACTTT	CASSPAGSYNSPLHF
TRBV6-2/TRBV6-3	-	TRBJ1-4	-	TGTGCCAGCAGTTCACGCGGGGCTGGAACTAATGAAAAACTGTTTTTT	CASSSRGAGTNEKLFF
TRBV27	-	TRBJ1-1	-	TGTGCCAGCAGTTTATCGTTGGCACTGAACACTGAAGCTTTCTTT	CASSLSLALNTEAFF